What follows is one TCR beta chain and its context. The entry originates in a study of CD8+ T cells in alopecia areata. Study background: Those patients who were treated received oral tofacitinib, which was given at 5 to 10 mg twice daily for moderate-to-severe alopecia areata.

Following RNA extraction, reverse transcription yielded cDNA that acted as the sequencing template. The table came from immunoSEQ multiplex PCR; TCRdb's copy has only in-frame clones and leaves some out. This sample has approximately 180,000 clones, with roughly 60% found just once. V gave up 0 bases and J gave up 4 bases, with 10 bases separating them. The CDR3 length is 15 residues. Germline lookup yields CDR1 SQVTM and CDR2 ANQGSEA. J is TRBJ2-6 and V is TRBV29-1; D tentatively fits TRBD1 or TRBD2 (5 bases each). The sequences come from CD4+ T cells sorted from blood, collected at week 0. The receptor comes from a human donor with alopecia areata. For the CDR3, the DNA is TGCAGCGTTGAAGATTCCGGGGCCGGGGCCAACGTCCTGACTTTC. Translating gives CSVEDSGAGANVLTF.